This TCR beta chain was retrieved from a study of blood T cell repertoires in COVID-19. Study as a whole: T cells, B-cell-depleted T cells, or PBMCs supplied cDNA or gDNA.

This CDR3 spans 11 amino acids. The V end was cut by 6 bases, the J end by 8 bases, with 10 bases between. The germline V gene encodes CDR1 SNHLY and CDR2 FYNNEI. Before they entered the study, exposed participants had met a COVID-19 case within 2 weeks. As originally analysed: By means of reference gene primer amplification, nucleated cell counts were estimated. Profiling relied on immunoSEQ multiplex PCR, and the TCRdb table lists in-frame clones only, not all of them. The D gene and trimming were derived from the DNA, and the V and J assignments and clone size from that table. The sample includes 200,000 to 250,000 clones, about 87% seen only once; the top ten take about 4%.

The V and J genes are TRBV2 and TRBJ1-2; D is unresolved. The sequence was collected from a woman in her twenties or thirties who had been exposed to COVID-19. Sequenced: PBMCs or T cells enriched from blood (not recorded which). In DNA form, the CDR3 reads TGTGCCAGCAGGGTATCGGGAGGCTACACCTTC. Protein product: CASRVSGGYTF.